Listed below are T cell receptor beta chains from one sample, sequenced in a study of T cell repertoires in cytomegalovirus infection. TCRdb fed the reads into MiXCR, producing one record per CDR3 protein. The data show about half a million distinct CDR3 sequences, around a third seen once. What these receptors recognize is not known. This specimen was cultured PBMCs, taken from culture after CMV antigen stimulation. These receptors were obtained from a human donor in good health (CMV status not recorded). Some clones in this sample may be carry-over from other donors' samples. Both conserved end residues are part of each CDR3. D genes are given only for firm matches. Clone size is given for some rows only: seen once, a few or many times, or a class if the clone is expanded.

V gene: TRBV4-3
clone size: NA
D gene: TRBD2
J gene: TRBJ2-1
CDR3 DNA: TGCGCCAGCAGCCAAGATCGACGGCTAGCGGGAGTCAATGAGCAGTTCTTC
CDR3 protein: CASSQDRRLAGVNEQFF

V gene: TRBV7-8
clone size: NA
D gene: NA
J gene: TRBJ2-1
CDR3 DNA: TGTGCCAGCAGCTTTAGGATAGCGTCCTACAATGAGCAGTTCTTC
CDR3 protein: CASSFRIASYNEQFF

V gene: TRBV27
clone size: NA
D gene: TRBD2
J gene: TRBJ2-1
CDR3 DNA: TGTGCCAGCAGTCCGAGGACTAGTTTACAGAACAATGAGCAGTTCTTC
CDR3 protein: CASSPRTSLQNNEQFF

V gene: TRBV11-2
clone size: NA
D gene: NA
J gene: TRBJ2-2
CDR3 DNA: TGTGCCAGCAGTCTCGGTTGGGAATTGGAGCTGTTTTTT
CDR3 protein: CASSLGWELELFF

V gene: TRBV6-5
clone size: NA
D gene: NA
J gene: TRBJ1-2
CDR3 DNA: TGTGCCAGCAGTTACTACAGGGATGATGGCTACACCTTC
CDR3 protein: CASSYYRDDGYTF

V gene: TRBV5-1
clone size: NA
D gene: NA
J gene: TRBJ2-7
CDR3 DNA: TGCGCCAGCAGCGAACGGACGGGGTATCCCTACGAGCAGTACTTC
CDR3 protein: CASSERTGYPYEQYF

V gene: TRBV12-5
clone size: NA
D gene: NA
J gene: TRBJ1-1
CDR3 DNA: TGTGCTAGTGGTTTGGTACCGTCAGGTTCGACGTTCGCTTTCTTT
CDR3 protein: CASGLVPSGSTFAFF

V gene: TRBV12-3/TRBV12-4
clone size: NA
D gene: TRBD2
J gene: TRBJ2-1
CDR3 DNA: TGTGCCAGCAGTGCGGGACTAGCGGGATTAGGTAATGAGCAGTTCTTC
CDR3 protein: CASSAGLAGLGNEQFF

V gene: TRBV7-2
clone size: NA
D gene: NA
J gene: TRBJ1-2
CDR3 DNA: TGTGCCAGCAAACCGGGACACCCGACTAATAACTATGGCTACACCTTC
CDR3 protein: CASKPGHPTNNYGYTF

V gene: TRBV7-9
clone size: NA
D gene: TRBD1
J gene: TRBJ1-4
CDR3 DNA: TGTGCCAGCAGCGGAGACAGGGATAATGAAAAACTGTTTTTT
CDR3 protein: CASSGDRDNEKLFF

V gene: TRBV11-3
clone size: few
D gene: TRBD2
J gene: TRBJ2-1
CDR3 DNA: TGTGCCAGCAGTCTCAGCGGGAGGGCCGGTAGTGAGCAGTTCTTC
CDR3 protein: CASSLSGRAGSEQFF

V gene: TRBV7-2
clone size: NA
D gene: NA
J gene: TRBJ1-4
CDR3 DNA: TGTGCCAGCAGCGCCTGGGGGGAGCGAGAAAAACTGTTTTTT
CDR3 protein: CASSAWGEREKLFF

V gene: TRBV4-3
clone size: NA
D gene: NA
J gene: TRBJ1-5
CDR3 DNA: TGCGCCAGCAGCCAAGATACGGGGGGTAGCAATCAGCCCCAGCATTTT
CDR3 protein: CASSQDTGGSNQPQHF

V gene: TRBV7-2
clone size: many
D gene: NA
J gene: TRBJ1-4
CDR3 DNA: TGTGCCAGCAGCTTAGTTAGACACAGTAATGAAAAACTGTTTTTT
CDR3 protein: CASSLVRHSNEKLFF

V gene: TRBV9
clone size: NA
D gene: NA
J gene: TRBJ2-7
CDR3 DNA: TGTGCCAGCAGCGCAGGGACCTCCGCTTCCTACGAGCAGTACTTC
CDR3 protein: CASSAGTSASYEQYF

V gene: TRBV19
clone size: NA
D gene: TRBD1
J gene: TRBJ1-1
CDR3 DNA: TGTGCCAGTAGTATAGATCTATCGGACAGGGACACTGAAGCTTTCTTT
CDR3 protein: CASSIDLSDRDTEAFF

V gene: TRBV7-2
clone size: many
D gene: NA
J gene: TRBJ1-1
CDR3 DNA: TGTGCCAGCAGCCGCGCGCCGAACACTGAAGCTTTCTTT
CDR3 protein: CASSRAPNTEAFF

V gene: TRBV6-5
clone size: NA
D gene: NA
J gene: TRBJ1-1
CDR3 DNA: TGTGCCAGCCGTGTCCAGACTATCACTGAAGCTTTCTTT
CDR3 protein: CASRVQTITEAFF

V gene: TRBV7-9
clone size: NA
D gene: NA
J gene: TRBJ2-5
CDR3 DNA: TGTGCCAGCAGCTTAGGGGAGGCCGGAGGGGGGACCCAGTACTTC
CDR3 protein: CASSLGEAGGGTQYF

V gene: TRBV7-2
clone size: few
D gene: TRBD2
J gene: TRBJ2-1
CDR3 DNA: TGTGCCAGTAGGTTAGCGGGTGACAATGAGCAGTTCTTC
CDR3 protein: CASRLAGDNEQFF

V gene: TRBV4-1
clone size: few
D gene: NA
J gene: TRBJ2-7
CDR3 DNA: TGCGCCAGCAGCCAACCCACTGGACTGCACTACGAGCAGTACTTC
CDR3 protein: CASSQPTGLHYEQYF

V gene: TRBV24-1
clone size: NA
D gene: NA
J gene: TRBJ1-2
CDR3 DNA: TGTGCCACCAGTGATGAAGGGAGGGAACTAACCGGCTACACCTTC
CDR3 protein: CATSDEGRELTGYTF

V gene: TRBV12-3/TRBV12-4
clone size: NA
D gene: NA
J gene: TRBJ1-3
CDR3 DNA: TGTGCCAGCAGTCTTACCCTCAGCTCTGGAAACACCATATATTTT
CDR3 protein: CASSLTLSSGNTIYF

V gene: TRBV3-1
clone size: NA
D gene: NA
J gene: TRBJ1-1
CDR3 DNA: TGTGCCAGCAGCCAAGTGTACAGGCCGAACACTGAAGCTTTCTTT
CDR3 protein: CASSQVYRPNTEAFF

V gene: TRBV27
clone size: NA
D gene: TRBD1
J gene: TRBJ1-2
CDR3 DNA: TGTGCCAGCAGTTTCAGGACAGGGGACTATGGCTACACCTTC
CDR3 protein: CASSFRTGDYGYTF

V gene: TRBV6-2/TRBV6-3
clone size: NA
D gene: NA
J gene: TRBJ2-1
CDR3 DNA: TGTGCCAGCAGTGGCCGGGGCGAGCAGTTCTTC
CDR3 protein: CASSGRGEQFF

V gene: TRBV7-6
clone size: few
D gene: NA
J gene: TRBJ2-5
CDR3 DNA: TGTGCCAGCAGCTCTCCCTTTTCGAGGGGTCGGGAGACCCAGTACTTC
CDR3 protein: CASSSPFSRGRETQYF

V gene: TRBV28
clone size: few
D gene: TRBD2
J gene: TRBJ2-3
CDR3 DNA: TGTGCCAGCAGTTCCCGACCTATACTAGCGGGAGGGGCAGATACGCAGTATTTT
CDR3 protein: CASSSRPILAGGADTQYF

V gene: TRBV12-3/TRBV12-4
clone size: NA
D gene: TRBD2
J gene: TRBJ2-5
CDR3 DNA: TGTGCCAGCACTTGGGTAGGACTAGCGGGAGAAGAGACCCAGTACTTC
CDR3 protein: CASTWVGLAGEETQYF

V gene: TRBV6-1
clone size: few
D gene: NA
J gene: TRBJ1-1
CDR3 DNA: TGTGCCAGCAGTCAAACGCCCGACAGCTCCACTGAAGCTTTCTTT
CDR3 protein: CASSQTPDSSTEAFF

V gene: TRBV5-4
clone size: few
D gene: NA
J gene: TRBJ2-5
CDR3 DNA: TGTGCCAGCAGCTTGAGGTCGTGGAGCCCCCCAGAGACCCAGTACTTC
CDR3 protein: CASSLRSWSPPETQYF

V gene: TRBV14
clone size: NA
D gene: NA
J gene: TRBJ1-2
CDR3 DNA: TGTGCCAGCAGCCAAGATTTGTCAGGGAGTGGCTACACCTTC
CDR3 protein: CASSQDLSGSGYTF

V gene: TRBV20-1
clone size: few
D gene: NA
J gene: TRBJ2-1
CDR3 DNA: TGCAGTGCTAGGGGCCGGACAGATAACAATGAGCAGTTCTTC
CDR3 protein: CSARGRTDNNEQFF

V gene: TRBV7-3
clone size: few
D gene: NA
J gene: TRBJ2-1
CDR3 DNA: TGTGCCAGCAGCTCCGAGGGGCCCTACAATGAGCAGTTCTTC
CDR3 protein: CASSSEGPYNEQFF

V gene: TRBV4-1
clone size: many
D gene: TRBD1
J gene: TRBJ2-7
CDR3 DNA: TGCGCCAGCAGCCAAGGCGGGGACAGGGCCTACGAGCAGTACTTC
CDR3 protein: CASSQGGDRAYEQYF

V gene: TRBV19
clone size: NA
D gene: TRBD2
J gene: TRBJ2-6
CDR3 DNA: TGTGCCAGTAGTATAGATCCCAGTCGGACTAGCGGAACCTCTGGGGCCAACGTCCTGACTTTC
CDR3 protein: CASSIDPSRTSGTSGANVLTF

V gene: TRBV29-1
clone size: NA
D gene: NA
J gene: TRBJ2-7
CDR3 DNA: TGCAGCGTTGTACCCGGGGTGGGAACCTACGAGCAGTACTTC
CDR3 protein: CSVVPGVGTYEQYF

V gene: TRBV6-5
clone size: once
D gene: NA
J gene: TRBJ1-5
CDR3 DNA: TGTGCCAGCAGTTACTCGTGGAGCGACAATCAGCCCCAGCATTTT
CDR3 protein: CASSYSWSDNQPQHF

V gene: TRBV12-3/TRBV12-4
clone size: few
D gene: NA
J gene: TRBJ2-4
CDR3 DNA: TGTGCCAGCAGTTCATCAGCGATAGCCAAAAACATTCAGTACTTC
CDR3 protein: CASSSSAIAKNIQYF

V gene: TRBV11-2
clone size: NA
D gene: NA
J gene: TRBJ1-1
CDR3 DNA: TGTGCCAGCAGCTTGAGTGGGTTGATAGCTTTCTTT
CDR3 protein: CASSLSGLIAFF

V gene: TRBV7-2
clone size: many
D gene: NA
J gene: TRBJ2-1
CDR3 DNA: TGTGCCAGCAGCTTAGAACGAATCGAGCAGTTCTTC
CDR3 protein: CASSLERIEQFF

V gene: TRBV6-5
clone size: few
D gene: TRBD2
J gene: TRBJ2-3
CDR3 DNA: TGTGCCAGCCGCTCGGGGACTAGCGGGAGGGTGGATACGCAGTATTTT
CDR3 protein: CASRSGTSGRVDTQYF

V gene: TRBV6-5
clone size: NA
D gene: TRBD1
J gene: TRBJ1-2
CDR3 DNA: TGTGCCAGCAGTCAGACAGGGGGCGGCTATGGCTACACCTTC
CDR3 protein: CASSQTGGGYGYTF

V gene: TRBV7-2
clone size: NA
D gene: NA
J gene: TRBJ1-6
CDR3 DNA: TGTGCCAGCACCTTCGGGGGGGGGGGCTCCTATAATTCACCCCTCCACTTT
CDR3 protein: CASTFGGGGSYNSPLHF

V gene: TRBV7-2
clone size: few
D gene: NA
J gene: TRBJ2-7
CDR3 DNA: TGTGCCAGCAGCTTAGTGCTTAGCGGAGCCTCCTACGAGCAGTACTTC
CDR3 protein: CASSLVLSGASYEQYF

V gene: TRBV20-1
clone size: NA
D gene: NA
J gene: TRBJ1-2
CDR3 DNA: TGCAGTGCTGACCGCCTGGACTATGGCTACACCTTC
CDR3 protein: CSADRLDYGYTF

V gene: TRBV7-2
clone size: NA
D gene: NA
J gene: TRBJ2-5
CDR3 DNA: TGTGCCAGCGGGGGGACTGCCGAGACCCAGTACTTC
CDR3 protein: CASGGTAETQYF

V gene: TRBV27
clone size: NA
D gene: NA
J gene: TRBJ1-3
CDR3 DNA: TGTGCCAGCAGTCCCCATAACTTGATCTCTGGAAACACCATATATTTT
CDR3 protein: CASSPHNLISGNTIYF

V gene: TRBV7-6
clone size: NA
D gene: TRBD1
J gene: TRBJ2-7
CDR3 DNA: TGTGCCAGCAGCTTACTGGGCTCGACAGGGGACGAGCAGTACTTC
CDR3 protein: CASSLLGSTGDEQYF

V gene: TRBV10-2
clone size: NA
D gene: NA
J gene: TRBJ2-1
CDR3 DNA: TGCGCCAGCAGTGAGAAAGCGCGGGGCGATGAGCAGTTCTTC
CDR3 protein: CASSEKARGDEQFF

V gene: TRBV12-3/TRBV12-4
clone size: few
D gene: TRBD2
J gene: TRBJ2-1
CDR3 DNA: TGTGCCAGCAGTTTATGGCGGGAGGCAGACAGCAATGAGCAGTTCTTC
CDR3 protein: CASSLWREADSNEQFF